At least ten counts were recorded for the clone carrying this T cell receptor (beta chain). Its antigen is not identified. Germline CDR1 SGHRS, CDR2 YFSETQ. The CDR3 is 14 residues long. V shed 4 bases and J shed 3 bases, with 14 bases lying between them. This specimen belongs to a study of response to subunit inactivated influenza vaccine. Study-wide results and limits: Few new T cells, the authors suggested, are recruited by each seasonal influenza vaccination.

TCRdb fed the RT-PCR reads into MiXCR, producing one record per CDR3 protein. The profile covers approximately 310,000 distinct CDR3 sequences, with 21% appearing a single time and roughly a tenth taken by the ten largest. The receptor was isolated from a man between 50 and 75 years old who received an inactivated influenza vaccine. The chain has TRBV5-1 and TRBJ2-7; D gene uncertain. The sample in question was PBMCs from blood, obtained about 19 months after vaccination. In nucleotides, the CDR3 is TGCGCCAGCAGCCAAGGGCCCACCGGCTACGAGCAGTACTTC. Translation gives CASSQGPTGYEQYF.